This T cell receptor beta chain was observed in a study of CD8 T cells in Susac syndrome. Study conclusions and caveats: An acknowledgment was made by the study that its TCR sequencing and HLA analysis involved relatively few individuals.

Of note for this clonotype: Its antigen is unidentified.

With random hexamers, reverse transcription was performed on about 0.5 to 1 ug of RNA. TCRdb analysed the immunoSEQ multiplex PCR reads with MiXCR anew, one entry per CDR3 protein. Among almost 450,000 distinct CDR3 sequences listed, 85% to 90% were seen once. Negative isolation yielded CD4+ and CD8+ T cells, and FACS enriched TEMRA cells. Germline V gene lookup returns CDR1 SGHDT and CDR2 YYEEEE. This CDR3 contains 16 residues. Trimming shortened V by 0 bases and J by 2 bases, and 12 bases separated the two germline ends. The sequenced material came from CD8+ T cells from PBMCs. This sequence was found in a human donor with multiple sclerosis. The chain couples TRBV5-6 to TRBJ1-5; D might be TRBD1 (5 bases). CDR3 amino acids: CASSLGQRRGNQPQHF. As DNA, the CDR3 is TGTGCCAGCAGCTTGGGACAGCGAAGAGGCAATCAGCCCCAGCATTTT.